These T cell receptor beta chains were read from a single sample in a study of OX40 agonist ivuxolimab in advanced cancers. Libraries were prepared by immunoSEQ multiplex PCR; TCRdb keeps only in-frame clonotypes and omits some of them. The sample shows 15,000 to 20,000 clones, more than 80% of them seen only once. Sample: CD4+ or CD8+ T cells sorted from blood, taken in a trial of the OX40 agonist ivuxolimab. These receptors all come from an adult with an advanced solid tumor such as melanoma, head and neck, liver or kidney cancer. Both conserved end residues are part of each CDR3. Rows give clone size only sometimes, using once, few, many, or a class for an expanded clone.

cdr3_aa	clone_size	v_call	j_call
CASSPGGVETQYF	NA	TRBV7-3	TRBJ2-5
CASSIGEGDWPQHF	NA	TRBV19	TRBJ1-5
CTSSSHCLCRANVLTF	NA	TRBV1	TRBJ2-6
CASSPGGLKGYTF	NA	TRBV4-2	TRBJ1-2
CASSFQQARRDTQYF	NA	TRBV27	TRBJ2-3
CASSWGRPQNTGELFF	NA	TRBV13	TRBJ2-2
CASSIQGGGYTF	NA	TRBV27	TRBJ1-2
CASSYQGWEQFF	NA	TRBV6-5	TRBJ2-1
CASGESPLHF	NA	TRBV7-9	TRBJ1-6
CASGAGAEEKLFF	NA	TRBV19	TRBJ1-4
CASSQQDRGGTGELFF	NA	TRBV4-1	TRBJ2-2
CASSLTGGNTEAFF	NA	TRBV7-3	TRBJ1-1
CASSPTGVTAFF	few	TRBV4-3	TRBJ1-1
CASSFLGPVDTEAFF	NA	TRBV5-4	TRBJ1-1
CAWKRGTGGFSDTQYF	NA	TRBV30	TRBJ2-3
CASTPAVGSGTEAFF	NA	TRBV7-9	TRBJ1-1
CASSPGTGVAYGYTF	NA	TRBV11-2	TRBJ1-2
CASSVGGDTYEQYF	NA	TRBV9	TRBJ2-7
CASSLYGAGTEAFF	once	TRBV28	TRBJ1-1
CASSQDRGGSYNSPLHF	NA	TRBV4-2	TRBJ1-6
CASSGPSDEQYF	NA	TRBV10-1	TRBJ2-7
CASSVGSSNTEAFF	NA	TRBV9	TRBJ1-1
CASGRYSNQPQHF	NA	TRBV27	TRBJ1-5
CASSLTVMNTEAFF	once	TRBV5-1	TRBJ1-1
CASSEGRYQPQHF	few	TRBV19	TRBJ1-5
CASSASGTYNEQFF	NA	TRBV2	TRBJ2-1
CASSQSGTGVQPQHF	few	TRBV4-1	TRBJ1-5
CASSPLIQPGETQYF	NA	TRBV18	TRBJ2-5
CASTTPPGVGELFF	NA	TRBV6-6	TRBJ2-2
CASSARQGETQYF	NA	TRBV7-6	TRBJ2-5
CASSGGQLGDTQYF	NA	TRBV9	TRBJ2-3
CASSQDRGWNTEAFF	NA	TRBV4-2	TRBJ1-1
CASSVEGTARGTDTQYF	NA	TRBV9	TRBJ2-3
CAWSVGTVSYEQYF	NA	TRBV30	TRBJ2-7
CASSGVQGKHEQFF	NA	TRBV25-1	TRBJ2-1
CASNRDGPHYGYTF	NA	TRBV13	TRBJ1-2
CSVRSLGSEKLFF	NA	TRBV29-1	TRBJ1-4
CATQGGSYEQYF	NA	TRBV6-5	TRBJ2-7
CASSLTGTGFGNYGYTF	NA	TRBV19	TRBJ1-2
CASLPPDGTYNEQFF	NA	TRBV2	TRBJ2-1
CASSYVRGKNTEAFF	NA	TRBV27	TRBJ1-1
CASSSDKAEYEQYF	NA	TRBV13	TRBJ2-7
CASFAGDEQFF	NA	TRBV6-5	TRBJ2-1
CASSPLMGYEQYF	NA	TRBV9	TRBJ2-7
CASSPPAGGARGETQYF	NA	TRBV7-9	TRBJ2-5
CAGAEVAGSRYGYTF	NA	TRBV7-9	TRBJ1-2
CAWSPPDNSLTEAFF	NA	TRBV30	TRBJ1-1
CAIEVAGELFF	few	TRBV7-9	TRBJ2-2
CASSPLPGTSGGVEQFF	NA	TRBV28	TRBJ2-1
CASSMGTATNEKLFF	NA	TRBV19	TRBJ1-4
CASSGTSGTGNTGELFF	NA	TRBV7-2	TRBJ2-2
CASSPGTDYEQYF	NA	TRBV28	TRBJ2-7
CAWSHATDSTDTQYF	NA	TRBV30	TRBJ2-3
CASRYGSEAFF	NA	TRBV19	TRBJ1-1
CASSHLTGGVIEQYF	NA	TRBV4-1	TRBJ2-7
CASSLYNYEQYF	NA	TRBV5-4	TRBJ2-7
CASSQVWGNTEAFF	NA	TRBV4-3	TRBJ1-1
CASSVTSGGGPGELFF	NA	TRBV6-4	TRBJ2-2
CASSEGYRAKTQYF	NA	TRBV6-5	TRBJ2-5